This T cell receptor beta chain was sequenced for a study of response to subunit inactivated influenza vaccine (dated 2018 in TCRdb). Notes on the research overall: To follow how T cells responded to a trivalent subunit inactivated influenza vaccine, the researchers relied on deep quantitative profiling of the T cell receptor repertoire.

The library was obtained by RT-PCR. TCRdb shows the sequencer as Illumina HiSeq 2500. TCRdb reworked the public reads: Q25 trimming with fastp, MiXCR clone assembly, productive beta chains retained. Each entry is one CDR3 protein sequence, shown with its most common DNA and genes. This sample has almost 600,000 distinct CDR3 sequences in its table, and about 14% of those were observed once. The ten biggest clones cover approximately 10% of the sample. In regard to this clonotype: Its target antigen remains unknown. Base qualities are not at hand, and no much larger clone is one base apart.

What the authors observed across the whole study: It was suggested by the authors that each seasonal influenza vaccination may recruit only a limited number of new T cells.

Sequencing was performed on PBMCs from blood, taken about 12 days after vaccination. The TCR was taken from a man aged 50-59 years who received an inactivated influenza vaccine. Donor details come from another sample of the same person, matched by shared clones.

Here is the DNA: TGTGCCAGCAGCCATATTTCAGGGGGCGGCGGCTACACCTTC. Its product reads: CASSHISGGGGYTF. The chain employs TRBV14 and TRBJ1-2; 8 junctional bases match TRBD1. The CDR3 sequence holds 14 residues, the cysteine and phenylalanine included. Just the 42-base CDR3 DNA is kept, in frame starting at base 1. From a lookup of the germline V gene, CDR1 and CDR2 are SGHDN and FVKESK. V has 3 bases trimmed and J has 8 bases trimmed; junction bases matching no gene number 8.